Below, 6 T cell receptor beta chains from the same sample are listed, as sequenced in a study of Ad26.COV2.S vaccination and SARS-CoV-2 variants. Regarding treatment: roughly 19 received Ad26.COV2.S at low or high dose, single or two shots; about 5 received placebo; per-sample allocation not given. Day 63 after the first injection of vaccine or placebo was the sampling time. TCRdb keeps only in-frame clones here, not all; method: immunoSEQ multiplex PCR. The repertoire includes roughly 700,000 clones, roughly 90% of them detected once, and about 1.5% sits in the top ten. Specimen: peripheral blood, collected in a trial of Ad26.COV2.S vaccine versus placebo. The receptors come from a person aged 18-65 years who received the Ad26.COV2.S COVID-19 vaccine or a placebo.

The J gene is TRBJ2-5, the V gene TRBV7-2; D remains unclear. The CDR3 is 14 residues long. From germline, CDR1 is SGHTA and CDR2 FQGNSA. V dropped 5 bases and J dropped 2 bases, with 12 bases sitting between them. This CDR3 reads CASSPRTQQETQYF. CDR3 coding DNA: TGTGCCAGCAGCCCACGGACGCAACAAGAGACCCAGTACTTC.

The V call is TRBV6-1, the J call TRBJ2-7; no clear D. V was cut by 1 base and J by 3 bases, with 13 bases left in between. This CDR3 is built from 15 residues. Germline-derived CDR1 and CDR2 are MNHNS and SASEGT. CDR3 sequence: CASSEVAGQHYEQYF. CDR3 sequence (DNA): TGTGCCAGCAGTGAAGTGGCAGGCCAACACTACGAGCAGTACTTC.

The gene calls are TRBV11-2 and TRBJ2-2, with TRBD2 as a possible D gene (5 bases). V lost 1 base to trimming and J lost 4 bases, with 7 bases between them. Germline loops: CDR1 SGHAT, CDR2 FQNNGV. The length of the CDR3 is 14 residues. The CDR3 DNA is TGTGCCAGCAGCTTAGGGGCGGGCACCGGGGAGCTGTTTTTT. This sequence encodes CASSLGAGTGELFF.

This chain connects TRBV30 to TRBJ1-1; D might be TRBD1 (5 bases). Germline CDR1 reads GTSNPN; CDR2 reads SVGIG (reference sequence). V lost 5 bases, J lost 3 bases, and 13 bases lay in between. This CDR3 spans 13 amino acids. CDR3 region: CAWGDGRDTEAFF. For the CDR3, the DNA is TGTGCCTGGGGGGACGGAAGAGACACTGAAGCTTTCTTT.

The chain couples TRBV5-1 to TRBJ2-1, with TRBD2 matching over 9 bases. After removal of 3 bases from V and 15 bases from J, the junction contained 16 bases not matched to a gene. The CDR3 runs 15 residues. The germline V gene has CDR1 SGHRS and CDR2 YFSETQ. CDR3 region: CASSSSSGAGGRWFF. CDR3 nucleotide sequence: TGCGCCAGCAGCTCCTCTTCGGGAGCGGGAGGCCGTTGGTTCTTC.

The chain carries TRBV11-3 and TRBJ2-7; D gene unclear. In germline, CDR1 is SGHNT, CDR2 YENEEA. The CDR3 sequence is 13 residues long. V was pared by 1 base and J by 2 bases, with 6 bases between. The CDR3 loop is CASSLGPPYEQYF. CDR3 DNA: TGTGCCAGCAGCTTAGGTCCACCCTACGAGCAGTACTTC.